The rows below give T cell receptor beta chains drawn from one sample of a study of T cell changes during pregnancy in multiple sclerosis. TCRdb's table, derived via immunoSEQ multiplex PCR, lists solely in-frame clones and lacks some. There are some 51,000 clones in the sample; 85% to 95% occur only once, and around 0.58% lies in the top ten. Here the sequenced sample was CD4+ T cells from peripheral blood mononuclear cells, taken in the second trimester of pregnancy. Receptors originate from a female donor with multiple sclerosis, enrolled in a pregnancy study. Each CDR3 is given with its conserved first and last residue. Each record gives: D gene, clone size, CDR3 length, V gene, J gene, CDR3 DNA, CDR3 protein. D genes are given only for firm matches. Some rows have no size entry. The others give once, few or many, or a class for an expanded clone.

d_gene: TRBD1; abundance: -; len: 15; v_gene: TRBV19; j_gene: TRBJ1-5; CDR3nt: TGTGCCAGTAGTAGGACAGGTTGGTCCAATCAGCCCCAGCATTTT; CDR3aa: CASSRTGWSNQPQHF
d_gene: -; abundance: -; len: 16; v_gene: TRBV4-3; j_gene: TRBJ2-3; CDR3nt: TGCGCCAGCAGCCAAGATCAGCCGGGGTTACGAGATACGCAGTATTTT; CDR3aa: CASSQDQPGLRDTQYF
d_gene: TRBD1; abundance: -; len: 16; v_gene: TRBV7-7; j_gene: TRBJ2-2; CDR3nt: TGTGCCAGCAAGAAGGGGGCGGGCCTGAACACCGGGGAGCTGTTTTTT; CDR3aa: CASKKGAGLNTGELFF
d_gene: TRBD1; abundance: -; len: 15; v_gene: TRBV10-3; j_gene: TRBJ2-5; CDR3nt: TGTGCCACAGACCATCAACAGGGGAAAGGGGAGACCCAGTACTTC; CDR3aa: CATDHQQGKGETQYF
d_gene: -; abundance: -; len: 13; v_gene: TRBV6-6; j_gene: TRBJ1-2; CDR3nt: TGTGCCAGCAGTCCCACAGGGCCCGGGGGCTACACCTTC; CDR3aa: CASSPTGPGGYTF
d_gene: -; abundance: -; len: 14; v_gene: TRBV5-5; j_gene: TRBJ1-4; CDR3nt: TGTGCCAGCAGCTTGTGGAGGGAGAATGAAAAACTGTTTTTT; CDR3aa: CASSLWRENEKLFF
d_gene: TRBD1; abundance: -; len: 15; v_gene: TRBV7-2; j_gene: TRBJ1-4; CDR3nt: TGTGCCAGCAGCTTAGGAGGACAGGGAAATGAAAAACTGTTTTTT; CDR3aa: CASSLGGQGNEKLFF
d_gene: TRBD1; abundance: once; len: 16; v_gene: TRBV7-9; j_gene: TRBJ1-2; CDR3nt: TGTGCCAGCAGCTCAGGACAGGGAAAAGCTAACTATGGCTACACCTTC; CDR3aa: CASSSGQGKANYGYTF
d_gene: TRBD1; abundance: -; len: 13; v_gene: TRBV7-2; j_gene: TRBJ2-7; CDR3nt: TGTGCCAGCAGCGGGACAGGACTCTACGAGCAGTACTTC; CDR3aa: CASSGTGLYEQYF
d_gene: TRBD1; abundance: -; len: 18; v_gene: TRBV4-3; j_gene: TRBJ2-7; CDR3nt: TGCGCCAGCAGCCAGGCTCTACGGACAGGGGCCTTCTCCTACGAGCAGTACTTC; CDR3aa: CASSQALRTGAFSYEQYF
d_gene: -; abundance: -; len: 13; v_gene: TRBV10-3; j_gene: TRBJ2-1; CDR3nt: TGTGCCATCCGGGACTCAGCCTACAATGAGCAGTTCTTC; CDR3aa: CAIRDSAYNEQFF
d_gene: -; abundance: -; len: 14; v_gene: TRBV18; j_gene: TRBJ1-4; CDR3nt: TGTGCCAGCTCACCCCGGGCAACTAATGAAAAACTGTTTTTT; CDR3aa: CASSPRATNEKLFF
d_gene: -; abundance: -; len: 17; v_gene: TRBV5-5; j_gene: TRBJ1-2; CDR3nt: TGTGCCAGCAGCCCGGAGGTCCGCCACAGGGTGTACTATGGCTACACCTTC; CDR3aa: CASSPEVRHRVYYGYTF
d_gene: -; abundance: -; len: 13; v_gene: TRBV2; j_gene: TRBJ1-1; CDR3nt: TGTGCCAGCAGTGATCTCCGGCTGGGAGGAGCTTTCTTT; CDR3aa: CASSDLRLGGAFF
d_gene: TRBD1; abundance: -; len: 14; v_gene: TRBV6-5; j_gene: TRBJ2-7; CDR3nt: TGTGCCAGCAGTTACCGGGACAGGAACTACGAGCAGTACTTC; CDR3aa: CASSYRDRNYEQYF
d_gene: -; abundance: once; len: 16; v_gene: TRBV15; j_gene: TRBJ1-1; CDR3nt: TGTGCCACCAGCAGAGTCTACGGGTCGTTGGACACTGAAGCTTTCTTT; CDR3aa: CATSRVYGSLDTEAFF
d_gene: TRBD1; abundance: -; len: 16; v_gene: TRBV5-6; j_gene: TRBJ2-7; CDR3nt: TGTGCCAGCAGCTTGGTAGCTGGGCAGGGGGCCTACGAGCAGTACTTC; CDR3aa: CASSLVAGQGAYEQYF
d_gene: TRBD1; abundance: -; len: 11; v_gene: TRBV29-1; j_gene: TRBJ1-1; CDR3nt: TGCAGCGTTGAAAGGGGGCCTGAAGCTTTCTTT; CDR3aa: CSVERGPEAFF
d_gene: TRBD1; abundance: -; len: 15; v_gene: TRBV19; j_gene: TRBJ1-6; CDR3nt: TGTGCCACCACCCCAGGGGGACGCGGGAATTCACCCCTCCACTTT; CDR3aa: CATTPGGRGNSPLHF
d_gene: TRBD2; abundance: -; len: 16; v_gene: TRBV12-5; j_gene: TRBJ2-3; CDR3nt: TGTGCTAGTGGTTTGGTCTTAGCGGGGGGGCCTGATACGCAGTATTTT; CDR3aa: CASGLVLAGGPDTQYF
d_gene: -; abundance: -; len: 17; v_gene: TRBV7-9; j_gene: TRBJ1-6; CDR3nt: TGTGCCAGCAGCCGTGCACAGGCCCGATCCTATAATTCACCCCTCCACTTT; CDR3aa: CASSRAQARSYNSPLHF
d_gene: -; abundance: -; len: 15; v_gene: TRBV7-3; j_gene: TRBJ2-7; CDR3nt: TGTGCCAGCAGCGCGGGGGGACAGCTCACCTACGAGCAGTACTTC; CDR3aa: CASSAGGQLTYEQYF
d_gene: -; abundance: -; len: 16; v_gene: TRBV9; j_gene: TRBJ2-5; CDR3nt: TGTGCCAGCAGCCCCGGGATCCCGCTAAGGCGGGAGACCCAGTACTTC; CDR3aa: CASSPGIPLRRETQYF
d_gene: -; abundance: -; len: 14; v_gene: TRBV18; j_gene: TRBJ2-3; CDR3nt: TGTGCCAGCTCCGTGTTGGAGGTGGCAGATACGCAGTATTTT; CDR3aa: CASSVLEVADTQYF
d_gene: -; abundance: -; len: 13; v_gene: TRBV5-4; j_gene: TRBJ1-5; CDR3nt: TGTGCCAGCAGCTTTGAGAGCAATCAGCCCCAGCATTTT; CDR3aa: CASSFESNQPQHF
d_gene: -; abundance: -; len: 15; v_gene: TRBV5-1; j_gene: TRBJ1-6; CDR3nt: TGCGCCGGCAGCCGGGAGGGGTTAGGCCCAGCAGCCCTCCACTTT; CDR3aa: CAGSREGLGPAALHF
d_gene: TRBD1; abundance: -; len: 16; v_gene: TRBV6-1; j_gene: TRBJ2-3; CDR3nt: TGTGCCAGCAGTGAGCTTTGGACAGGGGGCACAGATACGCAGTATTTT; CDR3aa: CASSELWTGGTDTQYF
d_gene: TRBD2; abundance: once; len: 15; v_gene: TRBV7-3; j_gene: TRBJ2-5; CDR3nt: TGTGCCAGCAGCTTAGACTCGGGGGGGACCGCGACCCAGTACTTC; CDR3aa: CASSLDSGGTATQYF
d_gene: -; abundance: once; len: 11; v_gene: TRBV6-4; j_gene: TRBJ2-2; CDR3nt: TGTGCCAGCAGACAGTTTGGGGAGCTGTTTTTT; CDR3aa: CASRQFGELFF
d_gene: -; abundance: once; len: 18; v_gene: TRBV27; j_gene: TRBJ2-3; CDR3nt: TGTGCCACTAGCGGGGGACAGGGAAGAATATCGCGGACAGATACGCAGTATTTT; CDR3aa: CATSGGQGRISRTDTQYF
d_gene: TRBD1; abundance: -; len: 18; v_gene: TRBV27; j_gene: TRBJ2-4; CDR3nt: TGTGCCAGCAGTTTATGGTCCAGGGACAGCTTGAGGGAAAACATTCAGTACTTC; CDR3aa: CASSLWSRDSLRENIQYF
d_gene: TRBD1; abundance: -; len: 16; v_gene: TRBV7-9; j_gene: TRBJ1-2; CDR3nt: TGTGCCAGCAGCTCTTCGGGGGACAGGGGAAGTTATGGCTACACCTTC; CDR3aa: CASSSSGDRGSYGYTF
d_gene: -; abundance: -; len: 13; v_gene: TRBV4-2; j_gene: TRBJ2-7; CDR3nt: TGTGCCAGCAGCGCCAGTCCCAGGCCCGAGCAGTACTTC; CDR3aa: CASSASPRPEQYF
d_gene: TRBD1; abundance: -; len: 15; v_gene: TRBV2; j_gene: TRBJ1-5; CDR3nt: TGTGCCAGCAGTGGCTGGACAGGGCCAGGTCAGCCCCAGCATTTT; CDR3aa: CASSGWTGPGQPQHF
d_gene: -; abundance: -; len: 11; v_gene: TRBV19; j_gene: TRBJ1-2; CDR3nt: TGTGCCAGTAGTATAGGAGCCGGCTACACCTTC; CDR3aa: CASSIGAGYTF
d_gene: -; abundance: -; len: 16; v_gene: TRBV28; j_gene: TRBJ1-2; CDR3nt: TGTGCCATCCCCCTCACGCTACGGAGTAATAATGGTGACTACACCTTC; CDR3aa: CAIPLTLRSNNGDYTF
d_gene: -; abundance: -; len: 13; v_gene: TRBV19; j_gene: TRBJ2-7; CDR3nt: TGTGCCAGTAGTTGGGGCCCCTCCTACGAGCAGTACTTC; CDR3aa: CASSWGPSYEQYF
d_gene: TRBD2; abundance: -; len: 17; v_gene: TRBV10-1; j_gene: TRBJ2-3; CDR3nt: TGCGCCAGCAGTGAGTCGGGACTAGCGGGGGTGACAGATACGCAGTATTTT; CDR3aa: CASSESGLAGVTDTQYF
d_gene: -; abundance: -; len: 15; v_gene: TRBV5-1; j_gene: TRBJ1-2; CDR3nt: TGCGCCAGCAGCTTTACAGTAGTTTGGGGCGATGGCTACACCTTC; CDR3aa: CASSFTVVWGDGYTF
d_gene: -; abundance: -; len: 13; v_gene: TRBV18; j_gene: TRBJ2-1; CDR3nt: TGTGCCAGCTCACCACGACTAGAGAATGAGCAGTTCTTC; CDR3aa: CASSPRLENEQFF
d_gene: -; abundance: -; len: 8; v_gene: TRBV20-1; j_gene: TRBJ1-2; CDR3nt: TGCAGTCCTATAGGCTACACCTTC; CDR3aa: CSPIGYTF
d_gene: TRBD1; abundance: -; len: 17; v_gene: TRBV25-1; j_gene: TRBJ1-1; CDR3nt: TGTGCCAGCAGTGAATCCAAGCCGGGACAGGGGAACACTGAAGCTTTCTTT; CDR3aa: CASSESKPGQGNTEAFF
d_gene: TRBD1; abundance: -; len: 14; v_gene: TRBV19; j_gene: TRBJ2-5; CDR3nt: TGTGCCAGTAGCCCAGGGGGCGCGAAGGGGACCCAGTACTTC; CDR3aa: CASSPGGAKGTQYF
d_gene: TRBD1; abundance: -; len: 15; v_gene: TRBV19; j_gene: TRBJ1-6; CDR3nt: TGTGCCAGTAGCCCTCCGAGACAGGGCAATTCACCCCTCCACTTT; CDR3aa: CASSPPRQGNSPLHF
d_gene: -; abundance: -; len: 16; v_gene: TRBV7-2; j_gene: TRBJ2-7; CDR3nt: TGTGCCAGCAGCTTAGCGCACAGGACCGTCTCCTACGAGCAGTACTTC; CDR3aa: CASSLAHRTVSYEQYF
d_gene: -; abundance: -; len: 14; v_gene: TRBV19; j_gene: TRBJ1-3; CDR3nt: TGTGCCAGTAGTATATCAGGGGTAGGAAACACCATATATTTT; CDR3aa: CASSISGVGNTIYF
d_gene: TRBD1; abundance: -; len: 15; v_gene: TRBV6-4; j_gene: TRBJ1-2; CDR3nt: TGTGCCAGCAGTGACCCGGACAGGGGTCACTATGGCTACACCTTC; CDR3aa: CASSDPDRGHYGYTF